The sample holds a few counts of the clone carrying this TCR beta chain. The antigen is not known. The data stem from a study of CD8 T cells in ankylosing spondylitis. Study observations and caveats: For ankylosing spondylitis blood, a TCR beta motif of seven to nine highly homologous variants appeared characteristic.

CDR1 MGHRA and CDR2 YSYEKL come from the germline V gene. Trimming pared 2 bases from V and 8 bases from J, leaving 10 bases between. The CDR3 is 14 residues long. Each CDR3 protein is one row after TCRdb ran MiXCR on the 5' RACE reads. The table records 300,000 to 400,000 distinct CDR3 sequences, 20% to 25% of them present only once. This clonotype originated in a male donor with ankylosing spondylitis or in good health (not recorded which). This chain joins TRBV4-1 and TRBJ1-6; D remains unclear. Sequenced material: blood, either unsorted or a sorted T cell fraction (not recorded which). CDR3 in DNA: TGCGCCAGCAGCCAACGCGTCGTGGATTCACCCCTCCACTTT. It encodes CASSQRVVDSPLHF.